This TCR beta chain was found in a study of regulatory T cells in long-lasting Graves disease. Study as a whole: Patients newly diagnosed with Graves' had been on antithyroid drugs for under 3 months.

Stated time point: newly diagnosed GD, antithyroid drugs for less than 3 months. Researchers made the TCR library from RNA that was extracted from PBMCs. About this clonotype itself: The antigen is not known.

Library construction for TCR beta used iRepertoire HTBI primers and Arm-PCR of CDR3 regions. Using its own MiXCR run on the multiplex PCR reads, TCRdb lists one record per CDR3 protein. The data show roughly 400,000 distinct CDR3 sequences, approximately 15% seen once. Per germline, CDR1 KGHSH and CDR2 LQKENI. The CDR3 loop spans 13 amino acids. V was cut by 4 bases and J by 1 base, with 7 bases left in between. Study results and caveats: Patients whose Graves' disease persisted exhibited lower TCR diversity than those newly diagnosed.

This same sample was also taken into another study, of T cells in Graves' hyperthyroidism and ophthalmopathy. That paper states: These patients, aged 18 to 65, had recently diagnosed hyperthyroidism lasting under 2 months. Among thyroid clonotypes expanded above 0.001, most also appeared in blood.

Here the sequenced sample was peripheral blood mononuclear cells (PBMCs), taken at new diagnosis, from a patient treated with antithyroid drugs. The chain employs TRBV18 and TRBJ1-1; a weak D match, TRBD1 (5 bases). The source is a middle-aged woman with Graves disease. CDR3 loop: CASSHGGNTEAFF. The DNA for the CDR3 is TGTGCCAGCTCACATGGGGGGAACACTGAAGCTTTCTTT.